A selection of T cell receptor beta chains follows, all from one sample in a study of naive and memory T cell subsets. TCRdb re-called the UMI-ligation and nested PCR reads through MiXCR, storing one row per CDR3 protein. The table lists some 83,000 distinct CDR3 sequences, approximately 14% of them singletons. The sample taken for sequencing was central memory CD4+ T cells from blood. Receptor source: a human donor in good health. Each CDR3 is given with its conserved first and last residue. D genes are given only for firm matches. Clone size is given for some rows only: seen once, a few or many times, or a class if the clone is expanded.

TGCAGCGTTGAAATGGGACTCTTCTCCTACTTC CSVEMGLFSYF TRBV29-1 few . TRBJ2-7
TGTGCCAGCAGCTTAGCGCTCGGCTTGACGGAGACCCAGTACTTC CASSLALGLTETQYF TRBV7-9 . . TRBJ2-5
TGCAGTGCTAGAGCTGGGAACACTGAAGCTTTCTTT CSARAGNTEAFF TRBV20-1 few . TRBJ1-1
TGTGCCAGCAGCTCGCCGGCAGGCGGGAGTGGGGGAACCTACTACGAGCAGTACTTC CASSSPAGGSGGTYYEQYF TRBV11-2 many TRBD2 TRBJ2-7
TGTGCCACCAGTGTCCCCGGGACTAGGGGCACAGATACGCAGTATTTT CATSVPGTRGTDTQYF TRBV24-1 few TRBD2 TRBJ2-3
TGTGCCAGCAACCAAAGGGGGGGGAACTCTGGGGCCAACGTCCTGACTTTC CASNQRGGNSGANVLTF TRBV3-1 many . TRBJ2-6
TGCGCCAGCAGCTTGGGGGCCCGGGACAGATCGTCCTCTGGGGCCAACGTCCTGACTTTC CASSLGARDRSSSGANVLTF TRBV5-1 . TRBD1 TRBJ2-6
TGCGCCAGCAGCCAGTCCCGGGACAGGGGTCAGCCCCAGCATTTT CASSQSRDRGQPQHF TRBV5-1 . TRBD1 TRBJ1-5
TGTGCCAGCAGCCTCGAAAGGAGGCACCAGTATTTT CASSLERRHQYF TRBV14 few . TRBJ2-3
TGTGCCAGCAGCGAGGCCACGCTCTATGGCTACACCTTC CASSEATLYGYTF TRBV14 . . TRBJ1-2
TGCAGCGTTCGACAGGGGGCGGGTCGGGAAGCTTTCTTT CSVRQGAGREAFF TRBV29-1 many TRBD1 TRBJ1-1
TGTGCCAGCAGCTTACAGACAGGGAATGGGTATGAAAAACTGTTTTTT CASSLQTGNGYEKLFF TRBV6-6 few TRBD1 TRBJ1-4
TGTGCCAGCAGCCCCGGCGGAGCCGGCGGCTACGAGCAGTACTTC CASSPGGAGGYEQYF TRBV7-3 large . TRBJ2-7
TGTGCCATCAGTTCCGGGACAGACACCAAAGAGACCCAGTACTTC CAISSGTDTKETQYF TRBV10-3 . TRBD1 TRBJ2-5
TGTGCCAGCAGCCAACCCGTCGTCGGGGAGCTGTTTTTT CASSQPVVGELFF TRBV3-1 many . TRBJ2-2
TGTGCCACCAGCAGAGTGGGGGGCCTCACTGAAGCTTTCTTT CATSRVGGLTEAFF TRBV15 few . TRBJ1-1
TGTGCCAGCAGCCTTAGGACTAGCGGGAGTAGGTACAATGAGCAGTTCTTC CASSLRTSGSRYNEQFF TRBV6-2/TRBV6-3 . TRBD2 TRBJ2-1
TGCGCCAGCAGCTTGATCACAGGCACCTACGAGCAGTACTTC CASSLITGTYEQYF TRBV5-1 . . TRBJ2-7
TGTGCCAGCAAGGTTTACAGGGACTATGGCTACACCTTC CASKVYRDYGYTF TRBV7-2 . . TRBJ1-2
TGTGCCAGCAGCCAACAGGGGATGCCTGTGGCCAACGTCCTGACTTTC CASSQQGMPVANVLTF TRBV7-8 . TRBD1 TRBJ2-6
TGTGCCACAAAGCGGGAGTATGCAGATACGCAGTATTTT CATKREYADTQYF TRBV5-4 few TRBD2 TRBJ2-3
TGCAGTGCTAGAAGTCAATCCTACAAGCAGTACTTC CSARSQSYKQYF TRBV20-1 . . TRBJ2-7
TGCAGCGCCATGAGGGGCATCGACACTGAAGCTTTCTTT CSAMRGIDTEAFF TRBV29-1 many . TRBJ1-1
TGCAGCGCCCACCAGGGGTTCAGCTCTGGAAACACCATATATTTT CSAHQGFSSGNTIYF TRBV29-1 many . TRBJ1-3
TGTGCCAGCAGCGTAGCTACCCCGACTAGCGGGAGAGGAGATACGCAGTATTTT CASSVATPTSGRGDTQYF TRBV9 few TRBD2 TRBJ2-3
TGTGCCAGCAGCTTACCTGGGGGCCGGACAGATACGCAGTATTTT CASSLPGGRTDTQYF TRBV11-2 few . TRBJ2-3
TGCGCCAGCAGCTTCGGGACCTTCCAAGAGACCCAGTACTTC CASSFGTFQETQYF TRBV5-1 few . TRBJ2-5
TGCGCCAGCAGTTTACAACAGCTGAATAATTCACCCCTCCACTTT CASSLQQLNNSPLHF TRBV5-1 many . TRBJ1-6
TGTGCCAGCAGCCTAGGGGGAGTTTCATACAATGAGCAGTTCTTC CASSLGGVSYNEQFF TRBV3-1 many . TRBJ2-1
TGCAGCGCTGAGATGGGGGCGCCGAGGGATGAGCAGTTCTTC CSAEMGAPRDEQFF TRBV29-1 many . TRBJ2-1